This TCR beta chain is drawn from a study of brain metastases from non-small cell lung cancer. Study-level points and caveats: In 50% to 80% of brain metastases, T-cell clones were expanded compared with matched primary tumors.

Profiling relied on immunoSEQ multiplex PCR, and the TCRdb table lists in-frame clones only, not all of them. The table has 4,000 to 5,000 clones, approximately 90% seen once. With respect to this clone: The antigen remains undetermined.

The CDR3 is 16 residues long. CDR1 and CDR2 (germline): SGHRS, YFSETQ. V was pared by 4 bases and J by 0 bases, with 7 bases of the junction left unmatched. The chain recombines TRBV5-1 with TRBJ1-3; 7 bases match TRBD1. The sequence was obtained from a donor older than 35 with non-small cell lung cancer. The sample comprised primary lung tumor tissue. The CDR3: CASSVGGQFSGNTIYF. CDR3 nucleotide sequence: TGCGCCAGCAGCGTTGGGGGACAGTTCTCTGGAAACACCATATATTTT.